These T cell receptor beta chains were read from a single sample in a study of blood T cell repertoires in COVID-19. This table comes from immunoSEQ multiplex PCR, and its TCRdb copy is limited to in-frame clones, with some not included. The sample records about 320,000 clones, around nine tenths being singletons. Material: PBMCs or T cells enriched from blood (not recorded which). All receptors derive from a man aged 60 to 75 who had recovered from COVID-19. CDR3s include the opening cysteine and the closing phenylalanine or tryptophan. The D gene is left open where the match is weak. Clone sizes are given selectively: once, few, many, or a class where the clone is expanded.

NA	NA	TRBV2	TRBJ2-1	TGTGCCAGCAGTCTAAGCGGGCCTGCCTACAATGAGCAGTTCTTC	CASSLSGPAYNEQFF
TRBD1	NA	TRBV5-1	TRBJ2-7	TGCGCCAGCAGCCGGACAGGGCAGGAGCAGTACTTC	CASSRTGQEQYF
TRBD2	NA	TRBV24-1	TRBJ2-1	TGTGCCACCAGTGACCGTAAAACTAGCGGGAGTTCCGATGAGCAGTTCTTC	CATSDRKTSGSSDEQFF
NA	NA	TRBV7-2	TRBJ2-7	TGTGCCAGCAGCTTAGGAAGGGGGATGAACGAGCAGTACTTC	CASSLGRGMNEQYF
TRBD1	NA	TRBV5-1	TRBJ2-7	TGCGCCAGCAGCTTTGGGACAGGGGAGAACTACGAGCAGTACTTC	CASSFGTGENYEQYF
TRBD1	NA	TRBV24-1	TRBJ2-1	TGTGCCACCAGTGACCTTCGCGGGGACAGGGGAGCCCATGAGCAGTTCTTC	CATSDLRGDRGAHEQFF
TRBD2	once	TRBV29-1	TRBJ2-7	TGCAGCGTTGAAGATCAAAGGACTAGCGACCACGAGCAGTACTTC	CSVEDQRTSDHEQYF
NA	NA	TRBV11-3	TRBJ1-1	TGTGCCAGCAGCTTAGACAGTGGGAACACTGAAGCTTTCTTT	CASSLDSGNTEAFF
TRBD1	NA	TRBV9	TRBJ1-2	TGTGCCAGCAGCGTAGGTTGGGGACAGGGATCCAACTATGGCTACACCTTC	CASSVGWGQGSNYGYTF
NA	NA	TRBV7-2	TRBJ1-6	TGTGCCAGCAGTCACAGACAGCTATATAATTCACCCCTCCACTTT	CASSHRQLYNSPLHF
NA	NA	TRBV3-1/TRBV3-2	TRBJ2-4	TGTGCCAGCAGCCAAGTCGTTACAGGGTGGGGCAAAAACATTCAGTACTTC	CASSQVVTGWGKNIQYF
TRBD1	NA	TRBV7-2	TRBJ1-5	TGTGCCAGCAGCCAAAGGACAGGGGTCAATCAGCCCCAGCATTTT	CASSQRTGVNQPQHF
NA	NA	TRBV10-3	TRBJ1-1	TGTGCCATCAGGGGGGGGACCATGAACACTGAAGCTTTCTTT	CAIRGGTMNTEAFF
TRBD1	NA	TRBV5-4	TRBJ2-3	TGTGCCAGCAGCCCCGACAGGGCCCTCACAGATACGCAGTATTTT	CASSPDRALTDTQYF
NA	NA	TRBV7-8	TRBJ2-7	TGTGCCAGCAGACTAAATTTAGGATCTCCTTGGGAGCAGTACTTC	CASRLNLGSPWEQYF
NA	NA	TRBV5-6	TRBJ2-1	TGTGCCAGCAGCTATCGGTCCGGGAGTACCAACAATGAGCAGTTCTTC	CASSYRSGSTNNEQFF
TRBD1	few	TRBV19	TRBJ1-2	TGTGCCAGTTCTTGGGGACAGACAACTAACTATGGCTACACCTTC	CASSWGQTTNYGYTF
TRBD1	NA	TRBV5-1	TRBJ1-5	TGCGCCAGCAGCTTGGAACCCAGGACAGGGAACAATCAGCCCCAGCATTTT	CASSLEPRTGNNQPQHF
NA	NA	TRBV5-6	TRBJ1-2	TGTGCCAGCAGCTTGGTCGGGGAGAGCTATGGCTACACCTTC	CASSLVGESYGYTF
NA	few	TRBV7-3	TRBJ2-2	TGTGCCAGCAGCTCCTCCTACACCGGGGAGCTGTTTTTT	CASSSSYTGELFF
TRBD1	NA	TRBV5-5	TRBJ1-4	TGTGCCAGCAGCCCCTCTTTCCCGGGACAGGGGGCGACTAATGAAAAACTGTTTTTT	CASSPSFPGQGATNEKLFF
TRBD2	NA	TRBV18	TRBJ2-3	TGTGCCAGCTCAATCATAGCGGGAAAGGGGACAGATACGCAGTATTTT	CASSIIAGKGTDTQYF
NA	few	TRBV9	TRBJ1-1	TGTGCCAGCAGCGTAGATCTAGGGGTGAACACTGAAGCTTTCTTT	CASSVDLGVNTEAFF
NA	NA	TRBV7-2	TRBJ1-5	TGTGCCAGCAGCTTTAGAGCCGGGCCCCAGCATTTT	CASSFRAGPQHF
TRBD2	once	TRBV7-9	TRBJ2-1	TGTGCCAGCAGCTTAGGAATAGCGGGAGGGCCTATCGGTGAGCAGTTCTTC	CASSLGIAGGPIGEQFF
NA	NA	TRBV29-1	TRBJ2-5	TGCAGCGTTGGAGTACGGGAGACCCAGTACTTC	CSVGVRETQYF
TRBD1	NA	TRBV5-5	TRBJ1-2	TGTGCCAGCAGGGGACAGGGCCCTTCTAACTATGGCTACACCTTC	CASRGQGPSNYGYTF
NA	NA	TRBV7-9	TRBJ2-7	TGTGCCAGCAGCTCAGGACTGATCTACGAGCAGTACTTC	CASSSGLIYEQYF
NA	NA	TRBV28	TRBJ1-6	TGTGCCACCGGAGCGGCACAGTATAATTCACCCCTCCACTTT	CATGAAQYNSPLHF
NA	NA	TRBV19	TRBJ2-3	TGTGCCAGTAGTTGGGCCCCGGGGGATACGCAGTATTTT	CASSWAPGDTQYF